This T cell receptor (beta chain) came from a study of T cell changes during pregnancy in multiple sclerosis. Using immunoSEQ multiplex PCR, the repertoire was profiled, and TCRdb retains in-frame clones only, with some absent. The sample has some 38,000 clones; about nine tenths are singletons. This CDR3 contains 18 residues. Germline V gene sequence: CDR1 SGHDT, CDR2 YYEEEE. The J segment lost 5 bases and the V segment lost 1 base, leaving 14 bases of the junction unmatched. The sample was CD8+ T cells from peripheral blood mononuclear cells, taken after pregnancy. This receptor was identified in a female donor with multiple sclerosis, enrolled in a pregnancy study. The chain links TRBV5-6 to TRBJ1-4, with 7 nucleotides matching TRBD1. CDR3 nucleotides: TGTGCCAGCAGCTTGCGTAACTACCGGGACAGCATAAATGAAAAACTGTTTTTT. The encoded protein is CASSLRNYRDSINEKLFF.